The rows below give T cell receptor beta chains drawn from one sample of a study of T-cell memory formation after mild COVID-19. Via MiXCR, TCRdb re-called the 5' RACE reads, giving one row per CDR3 protein. The profile shows around 340,000 distinct CDR3 sequences, about a sixth of them singletons. The sample taken for sequencing was PBMCs or a T cell subset sorted from them (not recorded which). The origin of the receptors is a man between 18 and 29 years old who had mild COVID-19 (a few samples of this study predate the infection). Cell type and time point are not known. Each CDR3 is given with its conserved first and last residue. A D gene is named only where the DNA matches it firmly. Where a row states a size, it is once, few, many or the class of an expanded clone; other rows omit it.

d_call: .; v_call: TRBV7-2; clone_size: few; j_call: TRBJ2-5; cdr3_aa: CASRPVNVGETQYF; cdr3_nt: TGTGCCAGCAGACCCGTCAACGTGGGAGAGACCCAGTACTTC
d_call: TRBD1; v_call: TRBV5-1; clone_size: .; j_call: TRBJ2-2; cdr3_aa: CASSDTGETGELFF; cdr3_nt: TGCGCCAGCAGCGATACAGGGGAGACCGGGGAGCTGTTTTTT
d_call: .; v_call: TRBV10-3; clone_size: few; j_call: TRBJ2-7; cdr3_aa: CAIRGSGYEQYF; cdr3_nt: TGTGCCATCAGGGGTAGCGGTTACGAGCAGTACTTC
d_call: TRBD2; v_call: TRBV25-1; clone_size: many; j_call: TRBJ2-1; cdr3_aa: CASSLVAGGVNEQFF; cdr3_nt: TGTGCCAGCAGCCTCGTAGCGGGTGGGGTCAATGAGCAGTTCTTC
d_call: .; v_call: TRBV9; clone_size: .; j_call: TRBJ1-1; cdr3_aa: CASSVDDTEAFF; cdr3_nt: TGTGCCAGCAGCGTAGATGACACTGAAGCTTTCTTT
d_call: TRBD1; v_call: TRBV7-6; clone_size: .; j_call: TRBJ1-4; cdr3_aa: CASSLWGTGGAPREKLFF; cdr3_nt: TGTGCCAGCAGCTTATGGGGGACAGGGGGCGCTCCTAGAGAAAAACTGTTTTTT
d_call: TRBD2; v_call: TRBV20-1; clone_size: few; j_call: TRBJ2-2; cdr3_aa: CSARELAGTNTGELFF; cdr3_nt: TGCAGTGCTAGAGAGCTAGCGGGAACGAACACCGGGGAGCTGTTTTTT
d_call: .; v_call: TRBV7-6; clone_size: .; j_call: TRBJ2-5; cdr3_aa: CASSQLAGAGRETQYF; cdr3_nt: TGTGCCAGCAGCCAACTGGCCGGCGCAGGGCGAGAGACCCAGTACTTC
d_call: .; v_call: TRBV29-1; clone_size: many; j_call: TRBJ1-1; cdr3_aa: CSIKPGRANTEAFF; cdr3_nt: TGCAGCATAAAGCCGGGACGTGCGAACACTGAAGCTTTCTTT
d_call: .; v_call: TRBV7-2; clone_size: few; j_call: TRBJ1-6; cdr3_aa: CASSLRGQNNSPLHF; cdr3_nt: TGTGCCAGCAGCTTAAGGGGTCAGAATAATTCACCCCTCCACTTT
d_call: TRBD2; v_call: TRBV7-9; clone_size: .; j_call: TRBJ2-5; cdr3_aa: CASSPGALAGRQETQYF; cdr3_nt: TGTGCCAGCAGCCCTGGGGCGCTAGCGGGGCGGCAAGAGACCCAGTACTTC
d_call: TRBD1; v_call: TRBV4-2; clone_size: few; j_call: TRBJ2-7; cdr3_aa: CASSQQGVSYEQYF; cdr3_nt: TGTGCCAGCAGCCAACAGGGGGTTTCCTACGAGCAGTACTTC
d_call: .; v_call: TRBV4-3; clone_size: many; j_call: TRBJ2-3; cdr3_aa: CASSQEGSGLLQYF; cdr3_nt: TGCGCCAGCAGCCAAGAGGGGTCAGGGCTTCTCCAGTATTTT
d_call: .; v_call: TRBV11-2; clone_size: few; j_call: TRBJ1-1; cdr3_aa: CASSPDSRLMNTEAFF; cdr3_nt: TGTGCCAGCAGCCCCGACAGCCGCCTTATGAACACTGAAGCTTTCTTT
d_call: .; v_call: TRBV12-3/TRBV12-4; clone_size: .; j_call: TRBJ1-2; cdr3_aa: CASSLDRTLGYTF; cdr3_nt: TGTGCCAGCAGTTTAGACAGGACCTTGGGCTACACCTTC
d_call: .; v_call: TRBV20-1; clone_size: few; j_call: TRBJ1-2; cdr3_aa: CSAPDSSYGYTF; cdr3_nt: TGCAGTGCCCCGGACAGTTCTTATGGCTACACCTTC
d_call: TRBD1; v_call: TRBV4-3; clone_size: .; j_call: TRBJ1-4; cdr3_aa: CASSQGAFYRGSEKLFF; cdr3_nt: TGCGCCAGCAGCCAAGGCGCATTCTACAGGGGTTCTGAAAAACTGTTTTTT
d_call: .; v_call: TRBV29-1; clone_size: once; j_call: TRBJ1-2; cdr3_aa: CSVALGGYGYTF; cdr3_nt: TGCAGCGTCGCTCTTGGGGGCTATGGCTACACCTTC
d_call: TRBD1; v_call: TRBV6-2/TRBV6-3; clone_size: few; j_call: TRBJ2-1; cdr3_aa: CASVDRDRVHEQFF; cdr3_nt: TGTGCCAGCGTCGACCGGGACAGGGTGCATGAGCAGTTCTTC
d_call: .; v_call: TRBV2; clone_size: many; j_call: TRBJ1-6; cdr3_aa: CASSASGRNSPLHF; cdr3_nt: TGTGCCAGCAGTGCGTCGGGCCGGAATTCACCCCTCCACTTT
d_call: .; v_call: TRBV5-6; clone_size: few; j_call: TRBJ1-5; cdr3_aa: CASSPRRRGTTNQPQHF; cdr3_nt: TGTGCCAGCAGCCCGCGTCGAAGGGGGACGACCAATCAGCCCCAGCATTTT
d_call: .; v_call: TRBV7-7; clone_size: many; j_call: TRBJ2-6; cdr3_aa: CASSPSSGANVLTF; cdr3_nt: TGTGCCAGCAGCCCGAGCTCTGGGGCCAACGTCCTGACTTTC
d_call: TRBD1; v_call: TRBV20-1; clone_size: .; j_call: TRBJ1-1; cdr3_aa: CSARDRENTEAFF; cdr3_nt: TGCAGTGCCAGGGACAGGGAGAACACTGAAGCTTTCTTT
d_call: .; v_call: TRBV15; clone_size: .; j_call: TRBJ2-3; cdr3_aa: CATSSRLVTDTQYF; cdr3_nt: TGTGCCACCAGCAGTAGACTAGTCACAGATACGCAGTATTTT
d_call: .; v_call: TRBV6-5; clone_size: many; j_call: TRBJ1-2; cdr3_aa: CASSYSLAGSLYGYTF; cdr3_nt: TGTGCCAGCAGTTACTCTTTGGCAGGGAGTTTGTATGGCTACACCTTC
d_call: .; v_call: TRBV5-4; clone_size: .; j_call: TRBJ2-7; cdr3_aa: CASSLRSGSYEQYF; cdr3_nt: TGTGCCAGCAGCTTGAGGAGCGGATCCTACGAGCAGTACTTC
d_call: TRBD2; v_call: TRBV23-1; clone_size: .; j_call: TRBJ2-2; cdr3_aa: CASITRGAPTGELFF; cdr3_nt: TGCGCCAGCATCACGCGGGGGGCGCCCACCGGGGAGCTGTTTTTT
d_call: .; v_call: TRBV3-1; clone_size: many; j_call: TRBJ1-2; cdr3_aa: CASSQGLGGYTF; cdr3_nt: TGTGCCAGCAGCCAAGGTCTGGGTGGCTACACCTTC
d_call: .; v_call: TRBV6-5; clone_size: .; j_call: TRBJ2-7; cdr3_aa: CASSYSKSNFYEQYF; cdr3_nt: TGTGCCAGCAGTTACTCGAAGTCGAACTTCTACGAGCAGTACTTC
d_call: TRBD2; v_call: TRBV6-5; clone_size: .; j_call: TRBJ2-6; cdr3_aa: CASSLFPAGVPSGANVLTF; cdr3_nt: TGTGCCAGCAGCCTCTTCCCAGCGGGGGTTCCCTCTGGGGCCAACGTCCTGACTTTC
d_call: TRBD2; v_call: TRBV4-1; clone_size: .; j_call: TRBJ2-3; cdr3_aa: CASSQTELAGETSTDTQYF; cdr3_nt: TGCGCCAGCAGCCAGACGGAACTAGCGGGGGAGACTAGCACAGATACGCAGTATTTT
d_call: .; v_call: TRBV4-3; clone_size: few; j_call: TRBJ2-5; cdr3_aa: CASSLRGGHSETQYF; cdr3_nt: TGCGCCAGCAGCCTCCGAGGGGGGCACTCGGAGACCCAGTACTTC
d_call: .; v_call: TRBV9; clone_size: .; j_call: TRBJ1-1; cdr3_aa: CASSVGGMGNTEAFF; cdr3_nt: TGTGCCAGCAGCGTAGGTGGAATGGGAAACACTGAAGCTTTCTTT
d_call: .; v_call: TRBV5-1; clone_size: few; j_call: TRBJ2-1; cdr3_aa: CASSSLPTTVNTWNEQFF; cdr3_nt: TGCGCCAGCAGCTCCTTACCTACCACAGTTAACACCTGGAATGAGCAGTTCTTC
d_call: TRBD1; v_call: TRBV20-1; clone_size: .; j_call: TRBJ1-2; cdr3_aa: CSALDRVGGYTF; cdr3_nt: TGCAGTGCTCTTGACAGGGTTGGTGGCTACACCTTC
d_call: .; v_call: TRBV4-3; clone_size: few; j_call: TRBJ2-4; cdr3_aa: CASSQAEGIENIQYF; cdr3_nt: TGCGCCAGCAGCCAAGCGGAAGGCATAGAAAACATTCAGTACTTC
d_call: TRBD2; v_call: TRBV11-2; clone_size: few; j_call: TRBJ2-5; cdr3_aa: CASSLPSGGYKTQYF; cdr3_nt: TGTGCCAGCAGCTTACCCAGCGGGGGTTACAAGACCCAGTACTTC
d_call: .; v_call: TRBV20-1; clone_size: .; j_call: TRBJ2-2; cdr3_aa: CSARVGRMSNTGELFF; cdr3_nt: TGCAGTGCTAGAGTGGGACGCATGTCGAACACCGGGGAGCTGTTTTTT
d_call: .; v_call: TRBV7-3; clone_size: many; j_call: TRBJ2-5; cdr3_aa: CASSQGLVETQYF; cdr3_nt: TGTGCCAGCAGCCAAGGACTTGTGGAGACCCAGTACTTC
d_call: .; v_call: TRBV7-9; clone_size: many; j_call: TRBJ2-5; cdr3_aa: CASSLVASGETQYF; cdr3_nt: TGTGCCAGCAGCCTAGTAGCCTCTGGAGAGACCCAGTACTTC
d_call: .; v_call: TRBV5-6; clone_size: few; j_call: TRBJ1-6; cdr3_aa: CASSFLRVNSPLHF; cdr3_nt: TGTGCCAGCAGCTTTTTACGGGTTAATTCACCCCTCCACTTT
d_call: TRBD2; v_call: TRBV18; clone_size: few; j_call: TRBJ2-1; cdr3_aa: CASSLLAGVYYNEQFF; cdr3_nt: TGTGCCAGCTCACTTTTAGCGGGGGTGTATTACAATGAGCAGTTCTTC
d_call: .; v_call: TRBV11-2; clone_size: few; j_call: TRBJ1-5; cdr3_aa: CASSLAGQADQPQHF; cdr3_nt: TGTGCCAGCAGCTTAGCGGGGCAGGCAGATCAGCCCCAGCATTTT
d_call: .; v_call: TRBV19; clone_size: few; j_call: TRBJ1-2; cdr3_aa: CASSGARPVRVYGYTF; cdr3_nt: TGTGCCAGTAGTGGGGCCAGGCCGGTTCGCGTCTATGGCTACACCTTC
d_call: .; v_call: TRBV12-3/TRBV12-4; clone_size: few; j_call: TRBJ1-1; cdr3_aa: CASGSPKAFF; cdr3_nt: TGTGCCAGCGGCTCGCCTAAAGCTTTCTTT
d_call: .; v_call: TRBV6-6; clone_size: .; j_call: TRBJ1-5; cdr3_aa: CASSYSTRYGNQPQHF; cdr3_nt: TGTGCCAGCAGTTACTCGACCCGGTACGGCAATCAGCCCCAGCATTTT
d_call: .; v_call: TRBV18; clone_size: .; j_call: TRBJ2-1; cdr3_aa: CASSPPGSANEQFF; cdr3_nt: TGTGCCAGCTCACCACCGGGCTCAGCCAATGAGCAGTTCTTC
d_call: TRBD2; v_call: TRBV20-1; clone_size: few; j_call: TRBJ2-3; cdr3_aa: CSASDKRGAQPDTQYF; cdr3_nt: TGCAGTGCTAGTGATAAGCGGGGAGCCCAGCCGGATACGCAGTATTTT
d_call: TRBD2; v_call: TRBV7-9; clone_size: many; j_call: TRBJ2-7; cdr3_aa: CASSFRRGGLAGGQSSYEQYF; cdr3_nt: TGTGCCAGCAGCTTTAGGAGAGGAGGACTAGCGGGGGGCCAGAGCTCCTACGAGCAGTACTTC
d_call: .; v_call: TRBV20-1; clone_size: few; j_call: TRBJ1-5; cdr3_aa: CSASKDSFNQPQHF; cdr3_nt: TGCAGTGCTAGTAAAGACAGCTTCAATCAGCCCCAGCATTTT
d_call: .; v_call: TRBV23-1; clone_size: .; j_call: TRBJ2-4; cdr3_aa: CASSIPVWPLPKDIQYF; cdr3_nt: TGCGCCAGCAGTATTCCCGTGTGGCCCTTGCCCAAGGACATTCAGTACTTC
d_call: TRBD1; v_call: TRBV27; clone_size: few; j_call: TRBJ2-7; cdr3_aa: CATHPGQGLSYEQYF; cdr3_nt: TGTGCCACCCACCCGGGACAGGGGCTCTCCTACGAGCAGTACTTC
d_call: .; v_call: TRBV18; clone_size: .; j_call: TRBJ1-2; cdr3_aa: CASSPGHTYGYTF; cdr3_nt: TGTGCCAGCTCTCCGGGACACACCTATGGCTACACCTTC
d_call: .; v_call: TRBV6-6; clone_size: .; j_call: TRBJ2-1; cdr3_aa: CASSYSLEQFF; cdr3_nt: TGTGCCAGCAGTTACTCGTTAGAGCAGTTCTTC
d_call: TRBD2; v_call: TRBV7-6; clone_size: few; j_call: TRBJ2-3; cdr3_aa: CASSLGGGALDTQYF; cdr3_nt: TGTGCCAGCAGCTTGGGCGGGGGGGCCCTAGATACGCAGTATTTT